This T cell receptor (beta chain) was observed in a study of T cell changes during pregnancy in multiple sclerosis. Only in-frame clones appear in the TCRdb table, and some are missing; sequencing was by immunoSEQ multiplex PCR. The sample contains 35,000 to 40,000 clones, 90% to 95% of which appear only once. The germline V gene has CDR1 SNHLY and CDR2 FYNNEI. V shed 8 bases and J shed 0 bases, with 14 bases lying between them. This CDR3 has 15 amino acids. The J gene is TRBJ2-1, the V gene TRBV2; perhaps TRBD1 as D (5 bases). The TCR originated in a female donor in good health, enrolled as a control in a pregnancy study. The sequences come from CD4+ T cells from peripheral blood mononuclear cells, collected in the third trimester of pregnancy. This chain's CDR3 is CASGEQASSYNEQFF. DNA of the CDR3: TGTGCCAGCGGGGAACAGGCGAGCTCCTACAATGAGCAGTTCTTC.